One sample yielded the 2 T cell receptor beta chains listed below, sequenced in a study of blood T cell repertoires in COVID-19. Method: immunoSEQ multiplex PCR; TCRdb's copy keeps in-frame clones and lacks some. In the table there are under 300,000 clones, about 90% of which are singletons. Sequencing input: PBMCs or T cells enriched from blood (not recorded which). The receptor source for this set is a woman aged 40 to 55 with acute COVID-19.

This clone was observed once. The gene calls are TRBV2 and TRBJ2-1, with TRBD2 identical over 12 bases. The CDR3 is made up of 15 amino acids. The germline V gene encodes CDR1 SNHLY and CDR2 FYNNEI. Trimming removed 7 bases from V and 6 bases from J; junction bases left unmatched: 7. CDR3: CASKPTSGGRNEQFF. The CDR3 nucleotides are TGTGCCAGCAAACCGACTAGCGGGGGCCGCAATGAGCAGTTCTTC.

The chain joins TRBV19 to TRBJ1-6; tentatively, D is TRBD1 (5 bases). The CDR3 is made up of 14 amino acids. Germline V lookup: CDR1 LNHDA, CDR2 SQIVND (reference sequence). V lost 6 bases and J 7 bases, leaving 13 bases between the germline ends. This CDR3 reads CASRGGTGNSPLHF. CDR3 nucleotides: TGTGCCAGTAGGGGGGGAACAGGCAATTCACCCCTCCACTTT.